This T cell receptor beta chain is from a study of blood T cell repertoires in COVID-19. Across the study: Recovery meant two consecutive negative NP/OP PCR tests, professional clearance, or resolved symptoms.

Profiled with immunoSEQ multiplex PCR; TCRdb holds only in-frame clones, not every one. The top ten clones hold 1.5% to 2.5% of a sample with about 360,000 clones, 80% to 90% of them seen once. V shed 7 bases and J shed 6 bases, with 19 bases lying between them. Per germline, CDR1 LNHDA and CDR2 SQIVND (reference sequence). CDR3 length: 15 residues. Cohorts were assigned according to the clinical history that participants reported. What was sequenced was PBMCs or T cells enriched from blood (not recorded which). This chain connects TRBV19 to TRBJ1-5; D is uncertain. The origin of this receptor is a man in his forties or fifties in a cohort exposed to, infected with or recovered from COVID-19 (not recorded which). The chain's CDR3 is CASKGVGRQGQPQHF. As DNA, the CDR3 is TGTGCCAGTAAGGGCGTGGGGAGGCAAGGTCAGCCCCAGCATTTT.